A selection of T cell receptor beta chains follows, all from one sample in a study of blood T cell repertoires in COVID-19. Generated by immunoSEQ multiplex PCR, the TCRdb table keeps only in-frame clones and is missing some. The sample holds some 40,000 clones; roughly 69% are singletons and the top ten take 6.2%. The specimen sequenced was peripheral blood. The receptors were gathered from an older man with acute or convalescent COVID-19. Both conserved end residues are trimmed from each CDR3. Rows may omit the clone size; those that give it use once, few, many or a size class.

J	V	size	CDR3
TRBJ1-5	TRBV18	-	ASSPAGDRGGQPQH
TRBJ2-4	TRBV11-3	-	ASRGGPLAKNIQY
TRBJ2-1	TRBV15	-	ATSNPSSAGWQF
TRBJ1-6	TRBV6-2/TRBV6-3	few	ASSYRDIQALH
TRBJ1-1	TRBV10-3	-	AISVAAGATEAF
TRBJ1-1	TRBV27	-	ASSFTVNTEAF
TRBJ2-4	TRBV6-6	-	ASSYESLAKNIQY
TRBJ1-1	TRBV28	once	ASKTPGQGMNTEAF
TRBJ2-3	TRBV7-9	few	ASSLGTEVITDTQY
TRBJ2-7	TRBV20-1	-	SASSLGSGGPDEQY
TRBJ2-7	TRBV29-1	-	SVPGQGASEQY
TRBJ2-3	TRBV11-2	-	ASSLERGTQY
TRBJ1-2	TRBV6-5	-	ASTRQGHYGYT
TRBJ1-2	TRBV30	-	AWSVAWGGDYGYT
TRBJ1-4	TRBV7-9	-	ASSLRGLGPNEKLF
TRBJ2-1	TRBV6-5	once	ASSYGPGGPYNEQF
TRBJ1-2	TRBV7-9	-	ASTPPESNYGYT
TRBJ1-1	TRBV29-1	-	SVVDRPGYTEAF
TRBJ1-5	TRBV7-2	-	ASSLGQGGDRPQH
TRBJ1-1	TRBV19	-	ASSPSDRGENTEAF
TRBJ2-5	TRBV27	-	ASSLWAGGETQY
TRBJ1-2	TRBV6-5	-	ASRPTGGYGYT
TRBJ2-1	TRBV3-1/TRBV3-2	-	ASSQRDRDNEQF
TRBJ2-6	TRBV6-5	-	ASSWGQGSGANVLT
TRBJ2-7	TRBV7-9	-	ASSSGQTYEQY
TRBJ1-2	TRBV5-1	-	ASSLDSSSASYGYT
TRBJ1-6	TRBV2	-	ASGTVHNSPLH
TRBJ1-1	TRBV27	few	RLAGGDTEAF
TRBJ2-1	TRBV7-2	-	ASSLDRSSYNEQF
TRBJ2-3	TRBV2	-	ASSVGLAGLGDTQY
TRBJ2-3	TRBV19	-	ASTEAGGRADTQY
TRBJ1-1	TRBV3-1/TRBV3-2	-	ASSQEVPSLGEGAF
TRBJ1-1	TRBV5-6	-	ASSLGGGGSAEAF
TRBJ2-2	TRBV19	-	ASSIDDSTGELF
TRBJ1-2	TRBV19	-	ASSIVRRETGGGYT
TRBJ2-3	TRBV2	-	ASRRDTTDTQY
TRBJ1-2	TRBV11-3	few	ASSLDGSGYT
TRBJ1-4	TRBV7-2	-	ASSLAPRASEKLF
TRBJ2-5	TRBV11-2	-	ASSQPGLGGETQY
TRBJ2-5	TRBV9	-	ASSLSSGGFLQETQY
TRBJ2-5	TRBV11-2	-	ASSLAVTRGGTQY
TRBJ1-4	TRBV19	-	ASSTRQGDGEKLF
TRBJ2-3	TRBV11-1	-	ASSSPAGVTDTQY
TRBJ1-5	TRBV6-5	few	ASRPGSNQPQH
TRBJ1-5	TRBV6-6	once	ATSDSSNQPQH
TRBJ1-2	TRBV3-1/TRBV3-2	-	ASSRFGTGYGYT
TRBJ2-1	TRBV3-1/TRBV3-2	few	ASSTRGGNEQF
TRBJ2-6	TRBV12-3/TRBV12-4	-	AISRYGANVLT
TRBJ1-1	TRBV6-5	few	ASLRTGHTEAF
TRBJ2-1	TRBV11-2	-	ASSFSSGGGYEQF
TRBJ1-5	TRBV6-2/TRBV6-3	-	ASSYAIDGGNQPQH
TRBJ2-3	TRBV19	-	ASRTSGTDTQY
TRBJ1-6	TRBV19	-	ASSPIDRANSPLH
TRBJ2-7	TRBV5-1	-	ASSLDGGAYEQY